Each of the 9 T cell receptor beta chains below was sequenced from the same sample in a study of technical replicates of blood from a handful of donors. The repertoire was sequenced with immunoSEQ multiplex PCR; TCRdb's copy has only in-frame clones and lacks some. The profile covers under 95,000 clones, with 94% appearing a single time and 0.2% to 0.3% taken by the ten largest. The sequencing input was T cells isolated from PBMCs. The source of these receptors is a human donor in good health.

The chain links TRBV11-2 to TRBJ1-4; possible D gene TRBD1, 5 bases. CDR1 and CDR2 (germline): SGHAT, FQNNGV. The germline V and J ends were trimmed by 1 base and 6 bases, with 12 bases remaining between them. The length of the CDR3 is 15 residues. The CDR3 nucleotides read TGTGCCAGCAGCTTAGGATGGGGCAGGGATGAAAAACTGTTTTTT. Translation gives CASSLGWGRDEKLFF. The full variable domain, in which reference TRBV11-2 and TRBJ1-4 provide the parts outside the CDR3, is EAGVAQSPRYKIIEKRQSVAFWCNPISGHATLYWYQQILGQGPKLLIQFQNNGVVDDSQLPKDRFSAERLKGVDSTLKIQPAKLEDSAVYLCASSLGWGRDEKLFFGSGTQLSVL.

This CDR3 reads CASSLSAGGFTYEQYF. In DNA, the CDR3 is TGCGCCAGCAGCTTGTCAGCGGGAGGCTTTACCTACGAGCAGTACTTC. The chain recombines TRBV5-1 with TRBJ2-7, with 9 bases lining up with TRBD2. V dropped 1 base and J dropped 2; count of bases not matched to a gene: 7. There are 16 residues in the CDR3. Per the germline V gene, CDR1 is SGHRS and CDR2 is YFSETQ.

V is TRBV6-1 and J is TRBJ1-1; D is perhaps TRBD1 (6 bases). Germline V gene sequence: CDR1 MNHNS, CDR2 SASEGT. The V end was cut by 4 bases, the J end by 1 base, with 10 bases between. CDR3 size: 14 residues. The CDR3: CASSVQTGNTEAFF. CDR3 DNA sequence: TGTGCCAGCAGTGTTCAGACAGGGAACACTGAAGCTTTCTTT.

This chain links TRBV6-1 with TRBJ1-4; D is ambiguous. In germline, CDR1 is MNHNS, CDR2 SASEGT. V lost 8 bases and J lost 0, with 13 bases in between. The CDR3 runs 15 residues. This chain's CDR3 is CASGPTDTTNEKLFF. The CDR3 DNA is TGTGCCAGCGGCCCCACAGACACAACTAATGAAAAACTGTTTTTT.

This clone was recorded only once. The CDR3 loop reads CASSHVLGGQETQYF. CDR3 nucleotides: TGTGCCAGCAGCCACGTGTTAGGGGGTCAAGAGACCCAGTACTTC. The chain couples TRBV7-9 to TRBJ2-5; perhaps TRBD1 as D (6 bases). The germline V gene has CDR1 SEHNR and CDR2 FQNEAQ (reference sequence). The V and J ends lost 5 bases and 2 bases respectively, with 15 bases between them. The length of the CDR3 is 15 residues.

The chain employs TRBV5-1 and TRBJ2-1, with 9 bases fitting TRBD2. The length of the CDR3 is 17 residues. Germline CDR1 reads SGHRS; CDR2 reads YFSETQ. Trimming took 4 bases from V and 7 from J; bases not matched to a gene: 15. This CDR3 is CASSPIWGLAVGNEQFF. The CDR3 DNA sequence: TGCGCCAGCAGCCCCATTTGGGGACTAGCTGTTGGAAATGAGCAGTTCTTC. The whole variable domain, filled in from reference TRBV5-1 and TRBJ2-1, reads KAGVTQTPRYLIKTRGQQVTLSCSPISGHRSVSWYQQTPGQGLQFLFEYFSETQRNKGNFPGRFSGRQFSNSRSEMNVSTLELGDSALYLCASSPIWGLAVGNEQFFGPGTRLTVL.

This clone has only one observation. V and J are TRBV5-1 and TRBJ2-7; D unresolved. Trimming pared 5 bases from V and 2 bases from J, leaving 11 bases between. The CDR3 runs to 13 residues. Per germline, CDR1 SGHRS and CDR2 YFSETQ. CDR3 residues: CASRGITAYEQYF. The CDR3 bases are TGCGCCAGCAGAGGAATCACAGCCTACGAGCAGTACTTC.

The chain uses TRBV6-5 and TRBJ1-4, with a possible D match to TRBD1 (6 bases). Trimming shortened V by 5 bases and J by 11 bases, and 18 bases separated the two germline ends. CDR1 and CDR2 (germline): MNHEY, SVGAGI. The CDR3 consists of 14 residues. CDR3: CASSPGHGVQKLFF. The DNA of the CDR3 is TGTGCCAGCAGTCCGGGACATGGGGTCCAGAAACTGTTTTTT.

The rearrangement uses TRBV6-5 and TRBJ1-1; 7 bases line up with TRBD1. CDR1 and CDR2 from the germline V gene are MNHEY and SVGAGI. CDR3 length equals 13 residues. Trimming took 7 bases from V and 6 from J; bases not matched to a gene: 8. CDR3 in DNA: TGTGCCAGCAACCCTTGGACAGGTTCTGAAGCTTTCTTT. This codes for CASNPWTGSEAFF.